This T cell receptor (beta chain) emerged from a study of T-cell reconstitution after alpha-beta-depleted transplantation in children. The CDR3 is 16 residues long. V lost 1 base, J lost 4 bases, and 17 bases lay in between. Germline CDR1 is KGHSH and CDR2 is LQKENI. TCRbeta library construction was performed incorporating unique molecular identifiers. Each CDR3 protein gets one entry after TCRdb re-called the PCR reads with MiXCR. The sample has 350,000 to 400,000 distinct CDR3 sequences; about 14% are singletons. The material sequenced was PBMCs, taken from the stem cell graft. This receptor was taken from a human donor who donated a stem cell graft to a child with Fanconi anemia. The genes are TRBV18 and TRBJ2-7; D assignment may be TRBD1 or TRBD2 (6 bases each). The chain's CDR3 is CASSPRQGRSTYEQYF. In DNA, the CDR3 is TGTGCCAGCTCACCACGCCAGGGGAGGTCCACATACGAGCAGTACTTC.